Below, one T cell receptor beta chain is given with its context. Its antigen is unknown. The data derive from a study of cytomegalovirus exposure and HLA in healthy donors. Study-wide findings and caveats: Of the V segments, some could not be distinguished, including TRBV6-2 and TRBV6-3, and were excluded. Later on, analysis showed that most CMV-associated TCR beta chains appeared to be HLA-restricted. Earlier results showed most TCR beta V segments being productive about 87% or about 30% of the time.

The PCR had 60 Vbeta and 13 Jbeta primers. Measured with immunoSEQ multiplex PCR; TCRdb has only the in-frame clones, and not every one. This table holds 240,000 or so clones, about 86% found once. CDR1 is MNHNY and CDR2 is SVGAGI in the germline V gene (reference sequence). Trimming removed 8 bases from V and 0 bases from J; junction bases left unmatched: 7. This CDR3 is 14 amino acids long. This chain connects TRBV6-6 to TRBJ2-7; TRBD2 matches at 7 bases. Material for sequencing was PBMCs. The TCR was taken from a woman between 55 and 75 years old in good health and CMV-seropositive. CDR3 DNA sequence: TGTGCCAGCCGCTTGGGGGGGGACTCCTACGAGCAGTACTTC. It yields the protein CASRLGGDSYEQYF.